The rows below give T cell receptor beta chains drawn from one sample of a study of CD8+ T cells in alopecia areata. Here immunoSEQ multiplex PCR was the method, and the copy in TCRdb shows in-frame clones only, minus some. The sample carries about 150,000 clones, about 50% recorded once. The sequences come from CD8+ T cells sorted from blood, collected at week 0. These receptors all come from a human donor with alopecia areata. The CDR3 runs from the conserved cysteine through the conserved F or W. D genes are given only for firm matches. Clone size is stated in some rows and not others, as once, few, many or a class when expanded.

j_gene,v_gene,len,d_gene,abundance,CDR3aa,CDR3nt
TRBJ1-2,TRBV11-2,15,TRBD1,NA,CASSLGGARGRGYTF,TGTGCCAGCAGCTTAGGTGGGGCCAGGGGGCGAGGCTACACCTTC
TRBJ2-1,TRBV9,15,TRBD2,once,CASSGQGSGGLGVIF,TGTGCCAGCAGCGGACAGGGTAGCGGGGGACTGGGGGTAATCTTC
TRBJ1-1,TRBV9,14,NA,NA,CASSVGGAEPEAFF,TGTGCCAGCAGCGTAGGAGGGGCAGAACCTGAAGCTTTCTTT
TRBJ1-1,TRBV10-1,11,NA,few,CASSDNTEAFF,TGCGCCAGCAGTGACAACACTGAAGCTTTCTTT
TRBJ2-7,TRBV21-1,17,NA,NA,CASNKTTGTGKASEQYF,TGTGCCAGCAACAAAACCACCGGGACAGGAAAAGCTAGCGAGCAGTACTTC
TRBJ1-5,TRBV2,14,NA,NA,CASSGAGGNQPQHF,TGTGCCAGCAGTGGGGCAGGGGGCAATCAGCCCCAGCATTTT
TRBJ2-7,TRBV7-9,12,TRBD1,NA,CASSIHRGSQYF,TGTGCCAGCAGCATACACAGGGGATCGCAGTACTTC
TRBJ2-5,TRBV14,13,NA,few,CASRRGIEETQYF,TGTGCCAGCAGACGGGGAATCGAAGAGACCCAGTACTTC
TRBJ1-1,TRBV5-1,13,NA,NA,CASSLEGPTEAFF,TGCGCCAGCAGCTTGGAGGGACCTACTGAAGCTTTCTTT
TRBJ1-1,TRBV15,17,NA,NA,CATSREGARGLNTEAFF,TGTGCCACCAGCAGAGAGGGGGCACGGGGCCTGAACACTGAAGCTTTCTTT
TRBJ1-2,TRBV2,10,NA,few,CAKEGYGYTF,TGTGCCAAGGAGGGCTATGGCTACACCTTC
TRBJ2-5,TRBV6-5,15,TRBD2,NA,CASSTRLAAKETQYF,TGTGCCAGCAGTACCAGACTAGCGGCTAAAGAGACCCAGTACTTC
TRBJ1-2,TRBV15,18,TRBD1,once,CATSRDPQLGGQGGGYTF,TGTGCCACCAGCAGAGATCCCCAGTTGGGCGGACAGGGTGGTGGCTACACCTTC
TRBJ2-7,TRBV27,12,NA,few,CASSPTGNEQYF,TGTGCCAGCAGTCCAACAGGGAACGAGCAGTACTTC
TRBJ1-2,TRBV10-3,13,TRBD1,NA,CAISAGTGDDYTF,TGTGCCATCAGTGCCGGGACAGGAGATGACTACACCTTC
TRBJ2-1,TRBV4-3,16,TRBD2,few,CASSQDPAGAYNEQFF,TGCGCCAGCAGCCAAGATCCAGCGGGGGCATACAATGAGCAGTTCTTC
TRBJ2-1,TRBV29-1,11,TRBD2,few,CSVGGANEQFF,TGCAGCGTCGGGGGGGCCAATGAGCAGTTCTTC
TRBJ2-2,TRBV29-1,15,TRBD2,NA,CSVVISGENTGELFF,TGCAGCGTTGTAATTAGCGGGGAGAACACCGGGGAGCTGTTTTTT
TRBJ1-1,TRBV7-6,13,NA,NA,CASSSAPGSEAFF,TGTGCCAGCAGCTCCGCTCCAGGTAGTGAAGCTTTCTTT
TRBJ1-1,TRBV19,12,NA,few,CASSNRNTEAFF,TGTGCCAGTAGTAACAGAAACACTGAAGCTTTCTTT
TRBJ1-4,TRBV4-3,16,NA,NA,CASSQDLRGNNEKLFF,TGCGCCAGCAGCCAAGATCTGAGGGGAAATAATGAAAAACTGTTTTTT
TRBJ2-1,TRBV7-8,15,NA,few,CASSPRQGRGNEQFF,TGTGCCAGCAGCCCGCGGCAGGGAAGAGGCAATGAGCAGTTCTTC
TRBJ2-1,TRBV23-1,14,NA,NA,CASSQWVGTREQFF,TGCGCCAGCAGTCAATGGGTAGGAACCCGGGAGCAGTTCTTC
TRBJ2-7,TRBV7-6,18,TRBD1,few,CASSPLTEQVQGAREQYF,TGTGCCAGCAGCCCCTTGACGGAACAGGTGCAGGGGGCGCGGGAGCAGTACTTC
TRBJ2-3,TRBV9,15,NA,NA,CASSPPGQRDHTQYF,TGTGCCAGCAGCCCCCCGGGGCAACGGGATCATACGCAGTATTTT
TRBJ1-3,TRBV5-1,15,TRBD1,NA,CASSSDRGGGNTIYF,TGCGCCAGCAGCTCCGACAGGGGCGGTGGAAACACCATATATTTT
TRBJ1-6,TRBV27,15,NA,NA,CASSLGQLPNSPLHF,TGTGCCAGCAGTTTGGGACAACTCCCCAATTCACCCCTCCACTTT
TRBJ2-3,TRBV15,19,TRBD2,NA,CATSSEDPRLAESTDTQYF,TGTGCCACCAGCAGCGAAGACCCAAGACTAGCGGAGAGCACAGATACGCAGTATTTT
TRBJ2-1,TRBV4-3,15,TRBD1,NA,CASSQWGEQGNEQFF,TGCGCCAGCAGCCAATGGGGAGAACAGGGGAATGAGCAGTTCTTC
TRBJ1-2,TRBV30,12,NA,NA,CAWSPGGYGYTF,TGTGCCTGGAGCCCCGGCGGCTATGGCTACACCTTC
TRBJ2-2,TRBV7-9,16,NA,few,CASSAQGTLNTGELFF,TGTGCCAGCAGCGCTCAGGGAACCTTGAACACCGGGGAGCTGTTTTTT
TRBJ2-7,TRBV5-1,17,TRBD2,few,CASRAGTSGASSYEQYF,TGCGCCAGCAGAGCCGGGACTAGCGGGGCGAGCTCCTACGAGCAGTACTTC
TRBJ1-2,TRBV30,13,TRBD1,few,CAWSSTGVDGYTF,TGTGCCTGGAGTTCCACAGGGGTGGATGGCTACACCTTC
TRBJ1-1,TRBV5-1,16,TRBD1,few,CASSWGTGDGWAEAFF,TGCGCCAGCAGCTGGGGGACAGGGGATGGCTGGGCTGAAGCTTTCTTT
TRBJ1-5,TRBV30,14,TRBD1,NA,CAWSTTGSNQPQHF,TGTGCCTGGAGTACGACAGGGAGCAATCAGCCCCAGCATTTT
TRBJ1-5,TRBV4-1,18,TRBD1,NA,CASSQDWDRGGGNQPQHF,TGCGCCAGCAGCCAAGATTGGGACAGGGGAGGCGGCAATCAGCCCCAGCATTTT
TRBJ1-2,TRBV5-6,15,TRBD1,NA,CASSIGTGKVGGYTF,TGTGCCAGCAGCATCGGGACAGGGAAAGTAGGTGGCTACACCTTC
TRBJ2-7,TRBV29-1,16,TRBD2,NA,CSVEDPTSGVSYEQYF,TGCAGCGTTGAAGACCCGACTAGCGGGGTCTCCTACGAGCAGTACTTC
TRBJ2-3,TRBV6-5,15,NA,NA,CASSYDGGGTDTQYF,TGTGCCAGCAGTTACGACGGGGGTGGCACAGATACGCAGTATTTT
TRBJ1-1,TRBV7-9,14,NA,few,CASSLGGRDTEAFF,TGTGCCAGCAGCTTAGGAGGAAGGGACACTGAAGCTTTCTTT
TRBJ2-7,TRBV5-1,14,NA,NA,CASSPQVGSYEQYF,TGCGCCAGCAGCCCACAGGTAGGATCCTACGAGCAGTACTTC
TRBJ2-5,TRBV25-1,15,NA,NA,CASSDSPGTKETQYF,TGTGCCAGCAGTGACTCCCCCGGGACCAAAGAGACCCAGTACTTC
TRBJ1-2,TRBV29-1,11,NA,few,CSVQAGNGYTF,TGCAGCGTCCAGGCAGGGAATGGCTACACCTTC
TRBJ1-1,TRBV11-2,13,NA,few,CASSRRGGTEAFF,TGTGCCAGCAGCAGACGCGGCGGCACTGAAGCTTTCTTT
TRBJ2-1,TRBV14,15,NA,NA,CASSRRGPWVNEQFF,TGTGCCAGCAGCCGGAGGGGGCCTTGGGTCAATGAGCAGTTCTTC
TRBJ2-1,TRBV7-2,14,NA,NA,CASSLGGSYNEQFF,TGTGCCAGCAGCTTGGGCGGGTCCTACAATGAGCAGTTCTTC
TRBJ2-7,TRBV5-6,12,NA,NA,CASSQGGGEQYF,TGTGCCAGCAGCCAAGGAGGGGGCGAGCAGTACTTC
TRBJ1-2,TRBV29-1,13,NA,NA,CSVRTSLTDGYTF,TGCAGCGTACGGACCAGCCTAACTGACGGCTACACCTTC
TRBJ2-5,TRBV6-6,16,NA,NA,CASSYSSGWSRETQYF,TGTGCCAGCAGTTACTCAAGCGGGTGGAGTAGAGAGACCCAGTACTTC
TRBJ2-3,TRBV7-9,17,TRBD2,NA,CASSWGASGGPKDTQYF,TGTGCCAGCAGCTGGGGAGCAAGCGGGGGGCCTAAGGATACGCAGTATTTT
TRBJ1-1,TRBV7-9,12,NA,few,CASTKGNTEAFF,TGTGCCAGCACCAAGGGGAACACTGAAGCTTTCTTT
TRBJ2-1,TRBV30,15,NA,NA,CAWSVASSGLTEQFF,TGTGCCTGGAGTGTGGCGAGTAGCGGCTTAACTGAGCAGTTCTTC
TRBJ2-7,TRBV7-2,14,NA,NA,CASSLVGQAYEQYF,TGTGCCAGCAGCTTAGTGGGTCAAGCCTACGAGCAGTACTTC